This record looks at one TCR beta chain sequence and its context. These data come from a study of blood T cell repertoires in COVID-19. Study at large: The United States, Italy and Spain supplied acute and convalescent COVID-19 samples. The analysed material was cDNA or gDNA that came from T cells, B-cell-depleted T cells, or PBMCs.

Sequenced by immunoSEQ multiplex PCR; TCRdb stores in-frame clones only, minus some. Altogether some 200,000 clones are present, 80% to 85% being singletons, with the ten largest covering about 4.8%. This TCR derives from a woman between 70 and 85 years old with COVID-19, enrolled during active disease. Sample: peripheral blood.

CDR3 nucleotide sequence: TGCGCCAGCAGGGACGGGACTAACACCGGGGAGCTGTTTTTT. Protein product: CASRDGTNTGELFF. The rearrangement links TRBV10-2 to TRBJ2-2, with D maybe TRBD2 (6 bases). Per the germline V gene, CDR1 is WSHSY and CDR2 is SAAADI. Trimming cost V 6 bases and J 2 bases, with 10 bases left between them. The CDR3 extends over 14 amino acids.